This T cell receptor beta chain was identified during a study of T cells expressing NK-cell markers. For the study at large: Of eight sequenced donors, seven were HCMV-seropositive and one HCMV-seronegative. Findings of the study overall: Of the CD8+ T cell pool in 6 or 7 donors, roughly 1.0-7.0% was accounted for by dominant NKG2C+ clonotypes.

The CDR3 has 12 residues. Germline CDR1 SEHNR, CDR2 FQNEAQ (reference sequence). A note on this clonotype: Its specificity is unknown.

From its re-call of the 5' RACE reads, TCRdb lists each CDR3 protein once, without DNA. The ten most abundant clones cover roughly 3.4% of a sample with about 550,000 distinct CDR3 sequences. Sequenced material: blood T cells: a sorted CD56 or NKG2C T cell subset, CD4+ or CD8+ T cells, or bulk PBMC T cells (not recorded which). The rearrangement uses TRBV7-9 and TRBJ1-1. This receptor was identified in a young man in good health. The chain's CDR3 is CATPTKVTEAFF.